This T cell receptor (beta chain) comes out of a study of T cells in Graves' hyperthyroidism and ophthalmopathy. Whole-study context: At initial diagnosis, before any treatment had begun, peripheral blood was obtained. Study conclusions and caveats: The model made its ophthalmopathy prediction, and onset followed a median approximately six months later. Expanded thyroid clonotypes (above 0.001) were mostly also found in blood.

Each 10 ml fresh peripheral blood draw supplied the PBMCs. This clonotype showed up many times. What it binds is unknown. RNA transcripts yielded amplified TCR beta CDR3 regions. RT-PCR in the first round (using the HTBI primer set) targeted the TCR CDR3. TCRdb itself ran the multiplex PCR reads through MiXCR, one entry per CDR3 protein. The repertoire holds hundreds of thousands of distinct CDR3 sequences, with roughly 14% as singletons. Germline loops: CDR1 DFQATT, CDR2 SNEGSKA (reference sequence). The CDR3 sequence is 12 residues long. Trimming removed 1 base at V and 7 bases at J, with 10 bases between.

The sample comprised blood. V gene TRBV20-1 combines with J gene TRBJ2-5; D is unresolved. This TCR was sampled from a woman between 50 and 59 years old with Graves' ophthalmopathy. CDR3 coding DNA: TGCAGTGCTAGAGGGAAAGACGGGACCCAGTACTTC. Protein sequence: CSARGKDGTQYF.